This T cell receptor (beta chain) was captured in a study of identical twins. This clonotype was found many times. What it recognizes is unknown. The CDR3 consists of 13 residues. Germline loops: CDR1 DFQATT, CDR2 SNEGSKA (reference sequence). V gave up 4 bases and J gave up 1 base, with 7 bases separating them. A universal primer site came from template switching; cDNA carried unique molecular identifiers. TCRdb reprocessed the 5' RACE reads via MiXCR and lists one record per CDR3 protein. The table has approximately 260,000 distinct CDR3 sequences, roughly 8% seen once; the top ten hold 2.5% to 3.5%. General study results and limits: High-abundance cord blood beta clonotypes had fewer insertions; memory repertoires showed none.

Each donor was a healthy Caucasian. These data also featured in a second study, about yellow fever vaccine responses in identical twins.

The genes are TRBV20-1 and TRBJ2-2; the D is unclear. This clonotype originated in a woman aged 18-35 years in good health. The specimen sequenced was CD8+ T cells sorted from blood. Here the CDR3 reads CSAIYRNTGELFF. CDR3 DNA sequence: TGCAGTGCTATCTACAGGAACACCGGGGAGCTGTTTTTT.